A selection of T cell receptor beta chains follows, all from one sample in a study of control samples from healthy donors and cancer patients. Clones were sequenced by immunoSEQ multiplex PCR, and TCRdb holds only the in-frame ones, with some missing. The table includes approximately 150,000 clones, roughly 95% detected once. The sample taken for sequencing was blood. The receptors here all came from a woman aged 25-40 years in good health. CDR3s include the opening cysteine and the closing phenylalanine or tryptophan. A D gene is named only where the DNA matches it firmly. Size is omitted from some rows. Given values are once, few, many or a class for expanded clones.

clone size,J gene,D gene,V gene,CDR3 DNA,CDR3 protein
NA,TRBJ1-2,NA,TRBV4-2,TGTGCCAGCAGCCAACGGGCGGGGGATGGCTACACCTTC,CASSQRAGDGYTF
NA,TRBJ1-6,NA,TRBV21-1,TGTGCCAGCAGCAAAGCTGTAGGACAGGGGCTGAATTCACCCCTCCACTTT,CASSKAVGQGLNSPLHF
NA,TRBJ2-7,NA,TRBV29-1,TGCAGCGTTGGTTTGGGTTTCCACGAGCAGTACTTC,CSVGLGFHEQYF
NA,TRBJ2-7,NA,TRBV27,TGTGCCAGCAGTTTATACCCTCCTAATTTGAGGACCTACGAGCAGTACTTC,CASSLYPPNLRTYEQYF
NA,TRBJ2-7,TRBD2,TRBV7-8,TGTGCCAGCAGCTTAGGGGGGCCTGGGACTAGCGGTGCCTACGAGCAGTACTTC,CASSLGGPGTSGAYEQYF
once,TRBJ1-5,TRBD1,TRBV28,TGTGCCAGCAGGCGGGGAGGGACAGGGGGTCAGCCCCAGCATTTT,CASRRGGTGGQPQHF
once,TRBJ2-3,NA,TRBV6-5,TGTGCCAGCAGTTCCTCCGGGACCGAATATGCAGATACGCAGTATTTT,CASSSSGTEYADTQYF
NA,TRBJ1-3,NA,TRBV7-9,TGTGCCAGCAGCGCAAACCCGAGCACCATATATTTT,CASSANPSTIYF
NA,TRBJ2-7,TRBD1,TRBV11-1,TGTGCCAGCAGCGACAGGGCAAGGTACGAGCAGTACTTC,CASSDRARYEQYF
NA,TRBJ1-2,NA,TRBV5-6,TGTGCCAGCAGATTAACAGAGAACTATGGCTACACCTTC,CASRLTENYGYTF
NA,TRBJ1-2,NA,TRBV28,TGTGCCAGCAGTTCCTCCCCCCAGGGCTATGGCTACACCTTC,CASSSSPQGYGYTF
once,TRBJ1-6,NA,TRBV19,TGTGCCAGTAGTATGGAGGAAAGACTATGGTCACCCCTCCACTTT,CASSMEERLWSPLHF
NA,TRBJ1-2,NA,TRBV28,TGTGCCAGCAGTGGGGTGATTGGCTACACCTTC,CASSGVIGYTF
NA,TRBJ2-3,TRBD1,TRBV3-1/TRBV3-2,TGTGCCAGCAGCCTGACCGGGACACCAAGGGGGCCAGATACGCAGTATTTT,CASSLTGTPRGPDTQYF
NA,TRBJ2-1,NA,TRBV13,TGTGCCAGCACCCGGGGTGCGGATTCCTACAATGAGCAGTTCTTC,CASTRGADSYNEQFF
NA,TRBJ2-2,NA,TRBV5-1,TGCGCCAGCAGCTCCCGACAGAACACCGGGGAGCTGTTTTTT,CASSSRQNTGELFF
NA,TRBJ1-2,TRBD1,TRBV6-5,TGTGCCAGCAGTTACTCGGAGTATACGCTAGGGGGCATTGGTTTC,CASSYSEYTLGGIGF
NA,TRBJ1-2,NA,TRBV18,TGTGCCAGCTCAAGACAGGCAAGAGGAGAGGGTTATGGCTACACCTTC,CASSRQARGEGYGYTF
NA,TRBJ1-1,TRBD1,TRBV7-9,TGTGCCAGCAGCCGACAGGGAAACACTGAAGCTTTCTTT,CASSRQGNTEAFF
NA,TRBJ1-6,NA,TRBV11-3,TGTGCCAGCAGCCCTAGTGGGGGTTCACCCCTCCACTTT,CASSPSGGSPLHF